This T cell receptor beta chain is from a study of CD8 T cells in ankylosing spondylitis (dated by TCRdb to 2016 to 2017). About the investigation overall: T cell receptor beta repertoires were profiled in healthy donors and ankylosing spondylitis patients so that disease-linked TCR variants could be found. Peripheral blood was sampled, and synovial fluid was also collected from ankylosing spondylitis patients. In total, the full study cohort was made up of some 110 healthy donors and 25 or so ankylosing spondylitis patients. Study-wide findings and limitations: Some TCR beta motif variants had previously been reported in synovial fluid and blood of reactive arthritis patients, which suggested common disease-initiation mechanisms. The disease-linked clones were reported to be significantly enriched in matched synovial fluid samples from ankylosing spondylitis patients. In peripheral blood, the disease-linked clones were found at relatively low frequencies and had a CD8+ phenotype. Blood from ankylosing spondylitis patients appeared to be characterized by a TCR beta motif composed of under ten highly homologous amino acid variants.

The germline ends are 8 bases apart after V is trimmed by 6 bases and J by 5 bases. The CDR3 spans 11 residues, from the cysteine through the phenylalanine. The sequence is cut down to CDR3 DNA, 33 bases in frame from base 1. Reading the germline V gene gives CDR1 SGHTA and CDR2 FQGNSA. This clonotype was seen ten or more times. The target of this receptor is not known. Base qualities are not at hand, and no much larger clone is one base apart. The run used an Illumina HiSeq 2500. TCR beta libraries were prepared by quantitative 5'-RACE with molecular barcodes. The paper's processing steps were these. To identify disease-linked TCR variants, a new computational method was used, one built on a probabilistic model of VDJ rearrangement. Using fastp at Q25 and MiXCR, TCRdb reprocessed the public reads and kept productive beta chains. Identical CDR3 proteins give one entry, which carries the most common genes and DNA. The V and J calls reflect TCRdb's pipeline rather than the authors' work. The sample yields 250,000 to 400,000 distinct CDR3 sequences; 9.5% to 13% were counted once. The ten most abundant clones make up roughly 9% of the sample.

This clonotype was sampled from a female donor with ankylosing spondylitis or in good health (not recorded which). Sequences were obtained from blood, either unsorted or a sorted T cell fraction (not recorded which). The sequence links TRBV7-2 to TRBJ2-7; the D gene is unclear. The nucleotides read TGTGCCAGCAGTAACCCCAACGAGCAGTACTTC. The translation is CASSNPNEQYF.